This T cell receptor (beta chain) was found in a study of shared clonotypes between healthy human individuals. The V end lost 8 bases, the J end lost 5 bases, and 19 bases lay between the germline ends. Germline V lookup: CDR1 MNHEY, CDR2 SMNVEV (reference sequence). The CDR3 is 15 residues long. Sequencing used immunoSEQ multiplex PCR; TCRdb keeps in-frame clones, though not all of them. The sample yields under 1,100,000 clones, 65% to 75% seen once. This sequence originates from a man younger than 35 in good health. The rearrangement uses TRBV27 and TRBJ1-5; possible D gene TRBD1, 6 bases. Sequencing input: memory CD4+ T cells sorted from blood. Specified subset: CD45RA-negative fraction. The CDR3 nucleotides read TGTGCCAGCTCGAGATGGTCACAGGGTGATCAGCCCCAGCATTTT. Encoded protein: CASSRWSQGDQPQHF.